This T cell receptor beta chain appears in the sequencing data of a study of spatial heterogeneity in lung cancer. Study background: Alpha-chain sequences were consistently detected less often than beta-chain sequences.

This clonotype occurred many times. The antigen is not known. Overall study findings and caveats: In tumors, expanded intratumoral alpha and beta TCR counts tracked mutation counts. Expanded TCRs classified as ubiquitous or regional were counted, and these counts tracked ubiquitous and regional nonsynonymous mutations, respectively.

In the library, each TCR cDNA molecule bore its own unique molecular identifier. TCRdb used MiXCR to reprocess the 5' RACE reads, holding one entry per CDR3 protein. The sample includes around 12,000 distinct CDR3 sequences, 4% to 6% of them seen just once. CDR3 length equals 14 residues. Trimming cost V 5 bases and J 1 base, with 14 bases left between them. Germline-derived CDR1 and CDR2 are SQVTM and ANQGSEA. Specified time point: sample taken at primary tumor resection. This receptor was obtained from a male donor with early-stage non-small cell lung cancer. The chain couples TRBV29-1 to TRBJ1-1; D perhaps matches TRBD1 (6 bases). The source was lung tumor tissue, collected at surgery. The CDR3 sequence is CSVYRAGRNTEAFF. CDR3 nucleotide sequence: TGCAGCGTTTACAGGGCAGGTCGGAACACTGAAGCTTTCTTT.